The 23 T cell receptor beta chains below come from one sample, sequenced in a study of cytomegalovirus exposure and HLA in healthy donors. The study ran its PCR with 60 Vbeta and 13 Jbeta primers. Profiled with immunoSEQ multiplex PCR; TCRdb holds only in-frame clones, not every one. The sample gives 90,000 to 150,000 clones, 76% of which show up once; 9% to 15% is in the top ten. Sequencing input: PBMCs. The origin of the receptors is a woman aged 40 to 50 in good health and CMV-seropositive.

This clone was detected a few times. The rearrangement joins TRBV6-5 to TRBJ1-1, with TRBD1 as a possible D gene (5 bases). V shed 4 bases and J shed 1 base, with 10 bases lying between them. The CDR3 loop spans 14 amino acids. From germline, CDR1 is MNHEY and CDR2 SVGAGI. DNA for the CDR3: TGTGCCAGCAGTTTGACAGAAAAGAACACTGAAGCTTTCTTT. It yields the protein CASSLTEKNTEAFF.

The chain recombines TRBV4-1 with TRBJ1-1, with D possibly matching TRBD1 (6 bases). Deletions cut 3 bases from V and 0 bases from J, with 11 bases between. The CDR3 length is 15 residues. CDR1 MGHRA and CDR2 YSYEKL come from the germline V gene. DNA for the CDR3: TGCGCCAGCAGCCAGAACCAGGGGCTGAACACTGAAGCTTTCTTT. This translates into CASSQNQGLNTEAFF.

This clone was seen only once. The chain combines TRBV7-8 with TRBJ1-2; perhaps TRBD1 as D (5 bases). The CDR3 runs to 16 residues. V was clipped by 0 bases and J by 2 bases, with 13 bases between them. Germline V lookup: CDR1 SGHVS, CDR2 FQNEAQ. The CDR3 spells CASSLAYGGGNYGYTF. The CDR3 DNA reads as TGTGCCAGCAGCTTAGCGTACGGGGGAGGGAACTATGGCTACACCTTC.

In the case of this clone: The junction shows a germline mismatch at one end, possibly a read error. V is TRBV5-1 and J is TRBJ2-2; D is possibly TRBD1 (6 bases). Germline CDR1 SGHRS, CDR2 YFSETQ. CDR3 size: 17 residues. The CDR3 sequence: CASSLGWDTLNAGELFF. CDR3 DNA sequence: TGCGCCAGCAGCTTGGGATGGGACACCTTGAACGCCGGGGAGCTGTTTTTT.

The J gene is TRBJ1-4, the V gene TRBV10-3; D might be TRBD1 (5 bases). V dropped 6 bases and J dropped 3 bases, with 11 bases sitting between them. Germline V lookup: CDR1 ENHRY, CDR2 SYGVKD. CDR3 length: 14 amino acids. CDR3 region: CAIRQDLSNEKLFF. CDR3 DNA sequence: TGTGCCATCAGACAGGATCTATCTAATGAAAAACTGTTTTTT.

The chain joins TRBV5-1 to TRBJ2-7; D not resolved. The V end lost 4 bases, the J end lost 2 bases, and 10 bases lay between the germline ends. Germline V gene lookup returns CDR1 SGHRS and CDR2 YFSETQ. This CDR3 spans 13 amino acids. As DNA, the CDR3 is TGCGCCAGCAGCCATACACCCGCCTACGAGCAGTACTTC. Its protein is CASSHTPAYEQYF.

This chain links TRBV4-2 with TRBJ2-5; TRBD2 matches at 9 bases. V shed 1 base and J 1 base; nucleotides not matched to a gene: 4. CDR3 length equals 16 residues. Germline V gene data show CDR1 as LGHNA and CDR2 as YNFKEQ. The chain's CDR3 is CASSQAGGGVQETQYF. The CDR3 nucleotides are TGTGCCAGCAGCCAAGCTGGCGGGGGGGTCCAAGAGACCCAGTACTTC.

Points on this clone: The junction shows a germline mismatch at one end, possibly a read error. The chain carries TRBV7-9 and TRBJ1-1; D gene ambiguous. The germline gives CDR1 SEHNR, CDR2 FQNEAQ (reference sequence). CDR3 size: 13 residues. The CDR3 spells CSSSLESNTEAFF. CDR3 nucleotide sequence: TGTTCCAGCAGCTTGGAGTCGAACACTGAAGCTTTCTTT.

The CDR3 is CSAGTGTNTGELFF. CDR3 coding DNA: TGCAGCGCTGGGACAGGGACGAACACCGGGGAGCTGTTTTTT. The rearrangement links TRBV29-1 to TRBJ2-2; 9 bases fit TRBD1. Germline CDR1 SQVTM, CDR2 ANQGSEA. There are 14 residues in the CDR3. V lost 7 bases and J lost 0; bases outside the gene matches: 3.

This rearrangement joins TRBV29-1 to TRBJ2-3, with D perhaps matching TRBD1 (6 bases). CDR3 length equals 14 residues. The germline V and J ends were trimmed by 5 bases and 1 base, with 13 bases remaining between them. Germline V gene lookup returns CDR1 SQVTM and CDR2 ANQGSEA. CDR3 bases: TGCAGCGTTTCACAGGGAGAGGGCACAGATACGCAGTATTTT. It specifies CSVSQGEGTDTQYF.

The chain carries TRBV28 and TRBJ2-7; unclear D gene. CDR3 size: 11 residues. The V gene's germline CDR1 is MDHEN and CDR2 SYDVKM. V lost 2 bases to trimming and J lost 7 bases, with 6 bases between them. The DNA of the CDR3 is TGTGCCAGCAGTTTAGTGTCAGAGCAGTACTTC. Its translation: CASSLVSEQYF.

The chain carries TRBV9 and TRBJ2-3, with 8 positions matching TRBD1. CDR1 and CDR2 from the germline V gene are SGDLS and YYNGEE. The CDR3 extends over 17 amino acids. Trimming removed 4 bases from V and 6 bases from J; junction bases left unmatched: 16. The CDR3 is CASSPRSGTGRVDTQYF. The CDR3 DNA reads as TGTGCCAGCAGCCCTAGATCCGGGACAGGCCGGGTGGATACGCAGTATTTT.

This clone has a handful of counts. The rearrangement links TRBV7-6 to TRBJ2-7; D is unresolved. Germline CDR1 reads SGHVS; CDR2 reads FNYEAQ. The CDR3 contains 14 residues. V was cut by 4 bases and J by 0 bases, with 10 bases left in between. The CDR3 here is CASSSDTHSYEQYF. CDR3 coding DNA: TGTGCCAGCAGCTCAGACACTCACTCCTACGAGCAGTACTTC.

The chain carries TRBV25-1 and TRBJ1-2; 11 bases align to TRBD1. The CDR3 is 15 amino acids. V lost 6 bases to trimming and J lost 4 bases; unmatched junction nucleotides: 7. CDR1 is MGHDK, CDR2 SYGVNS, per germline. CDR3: CASSPDRGLSYGYTF. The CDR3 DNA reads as TGTGCCAGCAGCCCGGACAGGGGGCTATCCTATGGCTACACCTTC.

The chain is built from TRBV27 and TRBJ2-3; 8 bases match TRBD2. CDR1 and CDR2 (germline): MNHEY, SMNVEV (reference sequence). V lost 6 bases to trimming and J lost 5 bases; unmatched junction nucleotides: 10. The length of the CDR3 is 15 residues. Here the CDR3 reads CASSWSGGRGDTQYF. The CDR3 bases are TGTGCCAGCAGCTGGAGCGGGGGCCGGGGAGATACGCAGTATTTT.

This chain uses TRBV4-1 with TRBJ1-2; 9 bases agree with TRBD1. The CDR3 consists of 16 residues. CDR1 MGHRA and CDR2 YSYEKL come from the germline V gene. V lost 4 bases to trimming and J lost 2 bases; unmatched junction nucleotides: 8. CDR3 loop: CASSPGQGAINYGYTF. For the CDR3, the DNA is TGCGCCAGCAGCCCGGGACAGGGAGCTATAAACTATGGCTACACCTTC.

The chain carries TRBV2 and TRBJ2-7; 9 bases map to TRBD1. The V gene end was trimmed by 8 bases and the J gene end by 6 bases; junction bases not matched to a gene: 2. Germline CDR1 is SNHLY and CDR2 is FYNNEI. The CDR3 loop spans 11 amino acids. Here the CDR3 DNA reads TGTGCCAGCGGGGACAGGGTCGAGCAGTACTTC. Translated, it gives CASGDRVEQYF.

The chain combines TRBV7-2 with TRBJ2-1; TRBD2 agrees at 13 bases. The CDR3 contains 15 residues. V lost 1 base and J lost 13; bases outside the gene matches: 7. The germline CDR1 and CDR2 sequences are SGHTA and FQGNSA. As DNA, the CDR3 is TGTGCCAGCAGCTTAGGGGGGACTAGCGGGGAGAACCAGTTCTTC. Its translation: CASSLGGTSGENQFF.

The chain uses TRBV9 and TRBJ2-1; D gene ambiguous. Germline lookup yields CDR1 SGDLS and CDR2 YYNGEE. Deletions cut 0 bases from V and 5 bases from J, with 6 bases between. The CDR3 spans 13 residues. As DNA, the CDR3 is TGTGCCAGCAGCGTAGCCACTGACAATGAGCAGTTCTTC. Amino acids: CASSVATDNEQFF.

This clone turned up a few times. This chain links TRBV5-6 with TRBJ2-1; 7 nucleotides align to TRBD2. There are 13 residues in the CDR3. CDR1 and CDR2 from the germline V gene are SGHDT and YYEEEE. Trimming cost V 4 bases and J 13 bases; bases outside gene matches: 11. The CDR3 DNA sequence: TGTGCCAGCAGCCCGGGGGGACCCCAAGATCAGTTCTTC. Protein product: CASSPGGPQDQFF.

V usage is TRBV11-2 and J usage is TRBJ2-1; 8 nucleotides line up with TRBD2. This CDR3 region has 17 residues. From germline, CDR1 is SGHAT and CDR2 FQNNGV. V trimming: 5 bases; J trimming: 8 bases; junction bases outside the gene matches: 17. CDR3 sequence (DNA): TGTGCCAGCAGCCCCGGGAGGTGGGGCGGGGGGCGGGATGAGCAGTTCTTC. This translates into CASSPGRWGGGRDEQFF.

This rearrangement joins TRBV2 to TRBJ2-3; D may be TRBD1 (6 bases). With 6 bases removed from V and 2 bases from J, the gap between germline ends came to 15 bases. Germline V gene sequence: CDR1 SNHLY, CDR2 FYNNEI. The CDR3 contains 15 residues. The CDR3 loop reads CASSALQGSTDTQYF. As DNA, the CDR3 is TGTGCCAGCAGCGCCCTTCAGGGGTCCACAGATACGCAGTATTTT. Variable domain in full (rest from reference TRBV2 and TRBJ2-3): EPEVTQTPSHQVTQMGQEVILRCVPISNHLYFYWYRQILGQKVEFLVSFYNNEISEKSEIFDDQFSVERPDGSNFTLKIRSTKLEDSAMYFCASSALQGSTDTQYFGPGTRLTVL.

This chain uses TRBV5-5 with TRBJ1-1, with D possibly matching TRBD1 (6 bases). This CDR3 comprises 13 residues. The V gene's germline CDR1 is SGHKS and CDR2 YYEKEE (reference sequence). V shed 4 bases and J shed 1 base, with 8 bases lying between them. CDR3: CASSKDRNTEAFF. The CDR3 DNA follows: TGTGCCAGCAGCAAGGACAGGAACACTGAAGCTTTCTTT.